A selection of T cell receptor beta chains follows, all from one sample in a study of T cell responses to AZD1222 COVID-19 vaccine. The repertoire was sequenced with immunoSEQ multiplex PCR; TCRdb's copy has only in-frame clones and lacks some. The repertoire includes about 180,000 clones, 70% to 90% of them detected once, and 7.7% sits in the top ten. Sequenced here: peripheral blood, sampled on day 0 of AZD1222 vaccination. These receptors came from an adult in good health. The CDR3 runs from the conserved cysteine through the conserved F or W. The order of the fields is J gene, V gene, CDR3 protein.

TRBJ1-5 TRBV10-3 CAISIINTPGQDNQPQHF
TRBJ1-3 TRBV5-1 CASSLQQGSGNTIYF
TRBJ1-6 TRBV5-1 CASSQDGSPLHF
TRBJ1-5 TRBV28 CASSSIQPQHF
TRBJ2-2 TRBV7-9 CASSFRANTGELFF
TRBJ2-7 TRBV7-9 CASSLTGYEQYF
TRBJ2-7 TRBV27 CASSLSNAGLEQYF
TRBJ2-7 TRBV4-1 CASSQSTRAGSFSYEQYF
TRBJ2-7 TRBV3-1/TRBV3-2 CASSQDRGREQYF
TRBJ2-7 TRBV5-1 CASSSIQGQNEQYF
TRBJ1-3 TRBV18 CASSPGQGVPTIYF
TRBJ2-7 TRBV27 CASRQHNRDEQYF
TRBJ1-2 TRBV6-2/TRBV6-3 CASSYTDRGNGYTF
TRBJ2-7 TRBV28 CASSLYLQGRYEQYF
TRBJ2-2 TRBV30 CAWSVRGTGELFF
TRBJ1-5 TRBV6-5 CASSDNLRSNQPQHF
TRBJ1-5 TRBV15 CATSPSRGGAYQPQHF
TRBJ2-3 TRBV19 CASSIDFVPEGNTDTQYF